The clone carrying this T cell receptor beta chain occurred a few times. The antigen is undetermined. The TCR beta library used iRepertoire HTBI primers with Arm-PCR amplification of CDR3. A single record per CDR3 protein comes from TCRdb applying MiXCR to the multiplex PCR reads. The repertoire holds 400,000 to 500,000 distinct CDR3 sequences, with 14% to 15% as singletons. Time point described: newly diagnosed GD, antithyroid drugs for less than 3 months. Construction of the TCR library relied on RNA isolated from PBMCs. These data originate in a study of regulatory T cells in long-lasting Graves disease. Study summary: Patients with new Graves' disease had used antithyroid drugs below 3 months.

Points from the study as a whole: TCR diversity was lower in persistent Graves' patients (versus newly diagnosed ones).

This CDR3 spans 14 amino acids. Germline V gene data show CDR1 as MNHNS and CDR2 as SASEGT. Trimming took off 6 bases at V and 1 base at J, with 12 bases between the two ends. The sample also formed part of further work on T cells in Graves' hyperthyroidism and ophthalmopathy. Per that paper: In blood, most of the thyroid clonotypes expanded above 0.001 were also present. Ophthalmopathy, which appeared later, was predicted by the model a median roughly 6.6 months before onset.

The gene calls are TRBV6-1 and TRBJ1-1; D remains unclear. This clonotype originated in a woman younger than 45 with Graves disease. Sequenced here: peripheral blood mononuclear cells (PBMCs), sampled at new diagnosis, from a patient treated with antithyroid drugs. DNA of the CDR3: TGTGCCAGCAGCCTCGAGCACCAGAACACTGAAGCTTTCTTT. Its translation: CASSLEHQNTEAFF.